This T cell receptor beta chain was retrieved from a study of blood T cell repertoires in COVID-19. For the study at large: Whether acute or convalescent, the COVID-19 samples came from the United States, Italy and Spain.

Sequencing used immunoSEQ multiplex PCR; TCRdb keeps in-frame clones, though not all of them. Found here are about 190,000 clones, over 75% of them singletons; the top ten hold approximately 15%. Germline CDR1 KGHSH, CDR2 LQKENI. This CDR3 is built from 15 residues. V was trimmed by 4 bases and J by 0 bases, leaving 10 bases between them. The chain links TRBV18 to TRBJ2-1; TRBD2 is a possible D gene (5 bases). The clonotype comes from a man aged 45-65 years who had recovered from COVID-19. The sequencing input was peripheral blood. In nucleotides, the CDR3 is TGTGCCAGCTCACGAACTAGGAGCTCCTACAATGAGCAGTTCTTC. This sequence encodes CASSRTRSSYNEQFF.